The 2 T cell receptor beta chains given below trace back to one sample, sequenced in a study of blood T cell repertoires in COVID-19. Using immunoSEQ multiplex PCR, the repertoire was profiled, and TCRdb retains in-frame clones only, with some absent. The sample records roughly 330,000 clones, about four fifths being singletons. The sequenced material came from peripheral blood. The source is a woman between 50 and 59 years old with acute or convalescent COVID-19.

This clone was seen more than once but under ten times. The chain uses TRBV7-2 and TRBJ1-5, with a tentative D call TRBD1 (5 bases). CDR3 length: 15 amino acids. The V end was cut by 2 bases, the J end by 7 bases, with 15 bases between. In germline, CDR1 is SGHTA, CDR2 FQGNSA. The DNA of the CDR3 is TGTGCCAGCAGCTTAAGGGCGGGGACGGAGCAGCCCCAGCATTTT. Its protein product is CASSLRAGTEQPQHF.

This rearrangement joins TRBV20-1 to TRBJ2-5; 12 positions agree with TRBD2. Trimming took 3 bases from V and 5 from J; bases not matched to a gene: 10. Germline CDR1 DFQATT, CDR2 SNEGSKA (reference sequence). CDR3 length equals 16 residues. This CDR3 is CSASRLAGGTVETQYF. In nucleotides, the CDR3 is TGCAGTGCTAGTAGGCTAGCGGGAGGGACGGTGGAGACCCAGTACTTC.